This is a list of T cell receptor beta chains from one sample in a study of cytomegalovirus exposure and HLA in healthy donors. TCRdb's copy holds only in-frame clones and misses some; the assay was immunoSEQ multiplex PCR. Its listing shows just under 90,000 clones. Input material: PBMCs. The receptor source for this set is a girl between 10 and 17 years old in good health and CMV-seropositive. The CDR3 runs from the conserved cysteine through the conserved F or W. Each record gives: V gene, J gene, D gene, CDR3 protein, CDR3 DNA. The D gene is left open where the match is weak.

>TRBV4-2|TRBJ2-1|.
CASSPDLVEQFF
TGTGCCAGCAGCCCTGACTTGGTTGAGCAGTTCTTC
>TRBV6-5|TRBJ1-2|.
CASSSSGYYGYTF
TGTGCCAGCAGCTCTTCAGGGTACTATGGCTACACCTTC
>TRBV25-1|TRBJ2-7|TRBD2
CASSDLAGGYEQYF
TGTGCCAGCAGTGATCTAGCGGGGGGTTACGAGCAGTACTTC
>TRBV18|TRBJ1-2|.
CASSRYRGSDGYTF
TGTGCCAGCTCAAGATACCGGGGGTCGGATGGCTACACCTTC
>TRBV7-2|TRBJ2-2|TRBD1
CASRLTGSGTGELFF
TGTGCCAGCAGACTGACAGGGTCTGGCACCGGGGAGCTGTTTTTT
>TRBV6-4|TRBJ2-3|.
CASSGTGVGSTDTQYF
TGTGCCAGCAGTGGGACTGGGGTGGGTAGCACAGATACGCAGTATTTT
>TRBV19|TRBJ2-5|TRBD1
CASSAPGQGARGETQYF
TGTGCCAGTAGCGCTCCTGGACAGGGGGCGCGCGGTGAGACCCAGTACTTC
>TRBV4-1|TRBJ1-2|TRBD1
CASSQLRTGGDRNPYGYTF
TGCGCCAGCAGTCAACTAAGGACAGGGGGCGACCGGAACCCCTATGGCTACACCTTC
>TRBV6-1|TRBJ1-1|.
CASSGPGQNTEAFF
TGTGCCAGCAGTGGACCGGGACAGAACACTGAAGCTTTCTTT
>TRBV4-1|TRBJ2-5|.
CASSQVFSGGARETQYF
TGCGCCAGCAGCCAAGTTTTTTCTGGGGGCGCGAGGGAGACCCAGTACTTC
>TRBV15|TRBJ1-1|.
CAIGGECGTEAFF
TGTGCCATAGGGGGGGAGTGTGGCACTGAAGCTTTCTTT
>TRBV6-5|TRBJ2-7|.
CASRRDPLSAYEQYF
TGTGCCAGCAGACGCGATCCACTGAGCGCCTACGAGCAGTACTTC
>TRBV7-9|TRBJ1-2|.
CASSPGFNYGYTF
TGTGCCAGCAGCCCGGGGTTTAACTATGGCTACACCTTC
>TRBV2|TRBJ1-4|.
CASSEPQEKLFF
TGTGCCAGCAGTGAACCACAGGAAAAACTGTTTTTT
>TRBV15|TRBJ2-2|.
CATSIQAGPGELFF
TGTGCCACCAGCATCCAGGCAGGGCCCGGGGAGCTGTTTTTT
>TRBV9|TRBJ2-7|.
CASSSSPSTGTYEQYF
TGTGCCAGCAGCTCGAGCCCGTCGACAGGAACCTACGAGCAGTACTTC
>TRBV6-1|TRBJ2-1|TRBD2
CASSDIGTSGAFNEQFF
TGTGCCAGCAGTGACATCGGGACTAGCGGGGCCTTCAATGAGCAGTTCTTC
>TRBV7-9|TRBJ1-1|TRBD1
CASSSRQGSVDTEAFF
TGTGCCAGCAGCTCTCGACAGGGCTCAGTGGACACTGAAGCTTTCTTT
>TRBV29-1|TRBJ1-1|TRBD1
CSVEGTGGWVTEAFF
TGCAGCGTTGAGGGGACAGGGGGCTGGGTGACTGAAGCTTTCTTT
>TRBV5-1|TRBJ2-3|TRBD2
CASSQLAGGRADTQYF
TGCGCCAGCAGCCAACTAGCGGGGGGAAGGGCAGATACGCAGTATTTT
>TRBV5-1|TRBJ2-3|.
CASSLTGSTDTQYF
TGCGCCAGCAGCTTAACAGGGTCCACAGATACGCAGTATTTT
>TRBV27|TRBJ1-6|.
CASSLDTRGGHSPLHF
TGTGCCAGCAGTTTAGACACCAGGGGAGGGCATTCACCCCTCCACTTT
>TRBV9|TRBJ1-5|.
CASRDQPQHF
TGTGCCAGCCGGGATCAGCCCCAGCATTTT
>TRBV5-1|TRBJ2-1|TRBD1
CASSRDRRNNEQFF
TGCGCCAGCAGTCGGGACAGAAGGAACAATGAGCAGTTCTTC
>TRBV6-5|TRBJ1-2|TRBD1
CASRPHRGLHYGYTF
TGTGCCAGCAGACCTCACAGGGGGCTCCACTATGGCTACACCTTC
>TRBV7-9|TRBJ2-7|.
CASSLIPGQSSYEQYF
TGTGCCAGCAGCTTGATCCCGGGACAAAGCTCCTACGAGCAGTACTTC
>TRBV28|TRBJ2-1|.
CASSSVGGTVNNEQFF
TGTGCCAGCAGTTCTGTGGGCGGGACAGTGAACAATGAGCAGTTCTTC
>TRBV9|TRBJ2-5|.
CASSATGSVRETQYF
TGTGCCAGCAGCGCTACCGGGAGTGTGCGGGAGACCCAGTACTTC
>TRBV6-1|TRBJ2-1|TRBD2
CASSEGGGGARGEQFF
TGTGCCAGCAGTGAAGGGGGCGGGGGAGCCCGGGGGGAGCAGTTCTTC
>TRBV30|TRBJ1-6|TRBD1
CAWEGTGTSPLNF
TGTGCCTGGGAGGGGACAGGGACTTCACCCCTAAACTTT
>TRBV29-1|TRBJ2-7|TRBD1
CSVEGQASYGQYF
TGCAGCGTTGAGGGACAGGCGTCCTACGGGCAGTACTTC
>TRBV10-3|TRBJ1-3|TRBD1
CAISESPGTGTGAGNTIYF
TGTGCCATCAGTGAGTCGCCCGGAACCGGGACAGGGGCTGGAAACACCATATATTTT
>TRBV7-2|TRBJ2-7|.
CASSLVVEADLRF
TGTGCCAGCAGCTTAGTGGTGGAGGCGGACCTCCGCTTC
>TRBV7-8|TRBJ1-1|.
CASSSTTRDTEAFF
TGTGCCAGCAGCTCCACGACCAGGGATACTGAAGCTTTCTTT
>TRBV6-4|TRBJ1-3|TRBD1
CASSDPSTGTGGNTIYF
TGTGCCAGCAGTGACCCCTCGACGGGGACAGGGGGAAACACCATATATTTT
>TRBV7-2|TRBJ1-6|.
CASSHPDRDGHSPLHF
TGTGCCAGCAGCCATCCAGACCGGGATGGGCATTCACCCCTCCACTTT
>TRBV5-1|TRBJ1-4|TRBD1
CASSRDREGEKLFF
TGCGCCAGCAGCCGGGACAGGGAGGGTGAAAAACTGTTTTTT
>TRBV10-3|TRBJ1-5|.
CAISEESQPQHF
TGTGCCATCAGTGAGGAGTCTCAGCCCCAGCATTTT
>TRBV6-6|TRBJ2-1|TRBD2
CASSLGLAGEYNEQFF
TGTGCCAGCAGCTTGGGACTAGCGGGGGAGTACAATGAGCAGTTCTTC
>TRBV7-6|TRBJ1-2|TRBD1
CASSLGDRENYGYTF
TGTGCCAGCAGCTTAGGGGACAGGGAGAACTATGGCTACACCTTC
>TRBV4-3|TRBJ1-2|.
CASSPGSESGYTF
TGCGCCAGCAGCCCCGGGAGTGAAAGTGGCTACACCTTC
>TRBV9|TRBJ1-2|.
CASSVAPGVQNYGYTF
TGTGCCAGCAGCGTAGCCCCGGGGGTTCAAAACTATGGCTACACCTTC
>TRBV7-8|TRBJ2-6|TRBD1
CASSSPPRDSSGANVLTF
TGTGCCAGCAGCTCCCCACCTCGGGACAGTTCTGGGGCCAACGTCCTGACTTTC
>TRBV28|TRBJ2-5|TRBD1
CASSATGDPQETQYF
TGTGCCAGCAGTGCCACAGGGGACCCCCAAGAGACCCAGTACTTC
>TRBV9|TRBJ1-2|.
CASSSQGLVRYGYTF
TGTGCCAGCAGCTCTCAGGGGTTGGTTAGGTATGGCTACACCTTC
>TRBV19|TRBJ2-1|TRBD1
CASSINSRDRGKEFF
TGTGCCAGTAGTATCAACTCCCGGGACAGGGGGAAAGAGTTCTTC
>TRBV27|TRBJ2-7|TRBD1
CASSLQGAYEQYF
TGTGCCAGCAGTTTACAGGGGGCCTACGAGCAGTACTTC
>TRBV7-2|TRBJ1-2|.
CASSLSSNYGYTF
TGTGCCAGCAGCTTAAGCTCGAACTATGGCTACACCTTC
>TRBV19|TRBJ2-5|TRBD2
CASTTSGLAETQYF
TGTGCCAGTACTACTAGCGGGTTAGCGGAGACCCAGTACTTC
>TRBV25-1|TRBJ1-3|.
CASSQTRGISGNTIYF
TGTGCCAGCAGTCAGACTCGGGGGATCTCTGGAAACACCATATATTTT
>TRBV28|TRBJ1-2|.
CASSSWTLYGYTF
TGTGCCAGCAGCTCCTGGACACTTTATGGCTACACCTTC
>TRBV7-2|TRBJ2-3|TRBD2
CASSPPGLAGIETQYF
TGTGCCAGCAGCCCACCGGGACTAGCGGGTATAGAGACGCAGTATTTT
>TRBV25-1|TRBJ2-2|TRBD2
CAVAGAGSGELFF
TGTGCCGTAGCGGGGGCCGGGTCCGGGGAGCTGTTTTTT
>TRBV25-1|TRBJ2-7|TRBD1
CASSEGRGRTYEQYF
TGTGCCAGCAGTGAAGGAAGGGGGCGTACCTACGAGCAGTACTTC